Listed below are T cell receptor beta chains from one sample, sequenced in a study of T-cell reconstitution after alpha-beta-depleted transplantation in children. One entry per CDR3 protein, called by TCRdb with MiXCR from the PCR reads. The table records hundreds of thousands of distinct CDR3 sequences, around 15% of them present only once. The source was PBMCs, mostly from graft donor cells, collected 360 days after TCRalphabeta/CD19-depleted stem cell transplant. These TCRs come from a male patient under 18 who had a stem cell transplant for acute lymphoblastic leukemia, so the T cells may come from the graft donor. Each CDR3 is given with its conserved first and last residue. A D gene is named only where the DNA matches it firmly. Size tells how often a clone was seen (once, few, many) or the class of an expanded clone, and some rows leave it out.

clone size	D gene	V gene	J gene	CDR3 protein	CDR3 DNA
NA	TRBD2	TRBV7-8	TRBJ2-5	CASSWGLAPETQYF	TGTGCCAGCAGCTGGGGACTAGCGCCAGAGACCCAGTACTTC
once	TRBD2	TRBV5-1	TRBJ2-5	CASSIGLAGRETQYF	TGCGCCAGCAGCATCGGACTAGCGGGAAGGGAGACCCAGTACTTC
once	NA	TRBV7-9	TRBJ2-1	CASSLIIQGTYNEQFF	TGTGCCAGCAGCTTAATAATCCAGGGAACCTACAATGAGCAGTTCTTC
NA	TRBD2	TRBV5-1	TRBJ2-4	CASSSHSGWFKNIQYF	TGCGCCAGCAGCTCACATAGCGGGTGGTTCAAAAACATTCAGTACTTC
NA	NA	TRBV10-1	TRBJ2-1	CASSESFFGEQFF	TGCGCCAGCAGTGAGTCGTTTTTTGGCGAGCAGTTCTTC
NA	NA	TRBV27	TRBJ2-7	CASSFSSAASYEQYF	TGTGCCAGCAGTTTCTCGTCAGCAGCCTCCTACGAGCAGTACTTC
NA	NA	TRBV20-1	TRBJ1-5	CSARAGGQPQHF	TGCAGTGCTAGAGCCGGAGGGCAGCCCCAGCATTTT
NA	NA	TRBV27	TRBJ2-7	CASSYSFNHEQYF	TGTGCCAGCAGTTATTCCTTTAACCACGAGCAGTACTTC
NA	TRBD1	TRBV27	TRBJ2-2	CASRPSPTRTGGNTGELFF	TGTGCCAGCCGACCCTCCCCAACCCGGACAGGGGGGAACACCGGGGAGCTGTTTTTT
NA	TRBD2	TRBV20-1	TRBJ2-3	CSADGLAGGGLDTQYF	TGCAGCGCAGACGGACTAGCGGGAGGCGGGTTAGATACGCAGTATTTT
NA	TRBD2	TRBV5-1	TRBJ2-1	CASSFPGLAPRGSYNEQFF	TGCGCCAGCAGCTTCCCGGGACTAGCGCCCCGCGGGTCCTACAATGAGCAGTTCTTC
NA	NA	TRBV27	TRBJ2-7	CASSWAAEKTYEQYF	TGTGCCAGCAGTTGGGCAGCGGAAAAGACCTACGAGCAGTACTTC
NA	NA	TRBV10-3	TRBJ2-3	CAIDPGSSAHTDTQYF	TGTGCCATCGATCCGGGGTCTAGCGCGCACACAGATACGCAGTATTTT
NA	NA	TRBV7-3	TRBJ1-1	CASSSTSGTKNTEAFF	TGTGCCAGCAGCTCCACCTCCGGGACGAAGAACACTGAAGCTTTCTTT
NA	NA	TRBV7-9	TRBJ2-7	CASSYTETYEQYF	TGTGCCAGCAGCTACACAGAAACCTACGAGCAGTACTTC
many	NA	TRBV24-1	TRBJ2-2	CATSDFQIGELFF	TGTGCCACCAGTGATTTCCAAATCGGGGAGCTGTTTTTT
many	NA	TRBV18	TRBJ2-2	CANSGASTGELFF	TGTGCCAATTCAGGAGCGTCCACCGGGGAGCTGTTTTTT
many	TRBD1	TRBV12-3/TRBV12-4	TRBJ2-1	CASRGQWQFF	TGTGCCAGCCGGGGACAGTGGCAGTTCTTC
NA	NA	TRBV4-1	TRBJ2-1	CASSLLGLYNEQFF	TGCGCCAGCAGCCTCTTGGGACTGTACAATGAGCAGTTCTTC
NA	TRBD2	TRBV7-9	TRBJ2-1	CASSLVAGELDEQFF	TGTGCCAGCAGCTTAGTAGCGGGAGAGTTGGATGAGCAGTTCTTC
few	TRBD1	TRBV5-1	TRBJ2-1	CASSFRQGARYEQFF	TGCGCCAGCAGCTTTCGACAGGGGGCGAGGTATGAGCAGTTCTTC
NA	NA	TRBV7-2	TRBJ1-2	CASSLIWAVDIFPYGYTF	TGTGCCAGCAGCTTAATTTGGGCGGTGGACATTTTCCCCTATGGCTACACCTTC
few	NA	TRBV11-1	TRBJ2-1	CASSPLGERNEQFF	TGTGCCAGCAGCCCCCTGGGGGAGAGGAATGAGCAGTTCTTC
many	TRBD1	TRBV6-1	TRBJ1-2	CASSGWTGLNYGYTF	TGTGCCAGCAGTGGCTGGACAGGCCTTAACTATGGCTACACCTTC
NA	NA	TRBV9	TRBJ2-1	CASSAIGSYNEQFF	TGTGCCAGCAGCGCGATCGGTTCCTACAATGAGCAGTTCTTC
NA	NA	TRBV5-1	TRBJ2-2	CASSSTTGGVNTGELFF	TGCGCCAGCAGCTCCACCACGGGCGGGGTGAACACCGGGGAGCTGTTTTTT
NA	NA	TRBV5-6	TRBJ1-2	CASSLAVAPLDGYTF	TGTGCCAGCAGCTTGGCGGTGGCTCCTCTAGATGGCTACACCTTC
few	NA	TRBV4-1	TRBJ2-2	CASSQDTQTIFTGELFF	TGCGCCAGCAGCCAAGATACTCAAACGATCTTCACCGGGGAGCTGTTTTTT